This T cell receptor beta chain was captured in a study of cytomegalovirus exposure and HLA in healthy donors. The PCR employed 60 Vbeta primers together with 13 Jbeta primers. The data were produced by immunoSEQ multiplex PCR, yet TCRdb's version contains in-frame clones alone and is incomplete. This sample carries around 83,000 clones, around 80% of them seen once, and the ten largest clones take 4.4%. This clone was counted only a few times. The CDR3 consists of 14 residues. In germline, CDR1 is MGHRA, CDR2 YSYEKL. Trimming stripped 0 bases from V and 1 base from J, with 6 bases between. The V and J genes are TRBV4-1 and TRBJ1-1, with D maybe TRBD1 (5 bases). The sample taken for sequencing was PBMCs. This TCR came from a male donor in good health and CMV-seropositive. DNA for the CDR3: TGCGCCAGCAGCCAAGACGACAGGAACACTGAAGCTTTCTTT. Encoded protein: CASSQDDRNTEAFF.